One T cell receptor beta chain is described in this entry. This receptor's antigen is unknown. Per-nucleotide qualities are absent, and no much larger clonotype sits a single base away. This specimen belongs to a study of type 1 and type 2 diabetes patients (dated by TCRdb to the mid-2010s). In the study overall: About 9 type 1 diabetes patients, four type 2 diabetes patients and roughly 6 nondiabetic controls were recruited in China to form the cohort. Type 2 diabetes patients were used as a disease comparison group for the type 1 diabetes patients. The study used high-throughput sequencing to profile TCRbeta repertoires and compare individuals with type 1 diabetes, type 2 diabetes and no diabetes. Throughout the study, CD4 or CD8 MicroBeads on MACS columns were used to positively select CD4+ and CD8+ T cells from PBMCs. When roughly 18-cycle amplification was compared with approximately 24-cycle amplification, V gene usage looked similar, suggesting that primer efficiencies were similar and PCR bias was random. A total of approximately 20,000,000 paired-end reads was generated across the whole study. TCRbeta libraries were sequenced paired-end on Illumina HiSeq 2000 or MiSeq instruments.

The reads were generated on an Illumina MiSeq. Genomic DNA from sorted T cell subsets was used as template for TCRbeta CDR3 amplification. The TCRbeta CDR3 region was amplified by multiplex PCR with 30 forward and 13 reverse primers. AMPure XP beads were used to purify the PCR products, after which a second roughly 23-cycle PCR added indices and adaptors. Before sequencing, the libraries were purified from gel with the QIAquick Gel Extraction Kit. The paper's data handling went like this. FLASH was used to merge the paired-end reads, and IgBLAST was used to align the reads to IMGT V, D and J germline references. After reads whose alignment identity to germline references fell below 70% were discarded, more than 9,500,000 reads remained study-wide. CDR3 boundaries, reading frame and productivity were assigned according to IMGT definitions. Clones at or above 1% of reads were defined as highly-expanded clones, and diversity was measured by normalized Shannon entropy. Unpaired two-tailed t-tests were used to test for differences in Shannon entropy between groups. TCRdb applied fastp at Q25 and MiXCR to the public reads, then kept only in-frame beta chains. Merged by CDR3 protein, the rows form single entries marked with the most common genes and DNA. The V and J calls reflect TCRdb's pipeline rather than the authors' work. This sample has 250,000 or so distinct CDR3 sequences in its table, and 40% to 50% of those were observed once. The top ten clonotypes cover 12% to 15% of the sample.

Every diabetic patient fulfilled standard classification criteria for type 1 or type 2 diabetes, and glucose and C-peptide were measured using WHO-recommended methods. Donors with other autoimmune diseases or infections within the previous four weeks were excluded. From each participant, 9.5 to 10 milliliters of peripheral blood were collected. PBMCs were isolated with LymphoPrep density separation. Study-level results and caveats: Study groups were not matched for age and gender, which possibly biased interpretation. In both CD4+ and CD8+ T cells, type 2 diabetes repertoires were highly diverse, with diversity significantly greater than that of type 1 diabetes repertoires. Since just a limited number of T2D and control samples were sequenced, some T1D-only HECs might also appear in more T2D or control samples. Few highly-expanded CD4+ clones, median one, were found in type 2 diabetes patients, accounting for a median roughly 4% of reads. Type 2 diabetes and control samples had highly correlated V and J gene usage patterns, with an average between-sample correlation of roughly 0.97.

This receptor was identified in a man aged 18 to 29 with type 2 diabetes. The sample comprised peripheral blood mononuclear cells (PBMCs).

The CDR3 region reads CASSLRIGHSYEQYF. In nucleotide form, the sequence is TGTGCCAGCAGTCTTAGGATCGGCCACTCCTACGAGCAGTACTTC. The chain is assembled from TRBV28 and TRBJ2-7; the D gene lacks a confident call. The germline V gene sets CDR1 to MDHEN and CDR2 to SYDVKM. Inclusive of the bounding cysteine and phenylalanine, the CDR3 is 15 residues long. This entry keeps only the CDR3 DNA: 45 bases, framed from base 1. Relative to germline, V is 5 bases shorter and J is 0 bases shorter, with 14 bases between their ends.